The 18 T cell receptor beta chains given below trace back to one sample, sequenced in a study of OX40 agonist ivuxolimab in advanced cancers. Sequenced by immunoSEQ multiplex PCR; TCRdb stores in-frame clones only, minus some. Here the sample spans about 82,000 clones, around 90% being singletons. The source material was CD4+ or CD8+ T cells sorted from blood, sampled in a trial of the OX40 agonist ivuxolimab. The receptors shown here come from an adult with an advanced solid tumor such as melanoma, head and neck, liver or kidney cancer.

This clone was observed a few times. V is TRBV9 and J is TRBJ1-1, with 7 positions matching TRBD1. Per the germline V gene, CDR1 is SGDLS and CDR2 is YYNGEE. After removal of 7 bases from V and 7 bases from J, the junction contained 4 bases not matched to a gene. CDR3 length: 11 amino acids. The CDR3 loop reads CASSGGFEAFF. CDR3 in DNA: TGTGCCAGCTCAGGGGGGTTTGAAGCTTTCTTT.

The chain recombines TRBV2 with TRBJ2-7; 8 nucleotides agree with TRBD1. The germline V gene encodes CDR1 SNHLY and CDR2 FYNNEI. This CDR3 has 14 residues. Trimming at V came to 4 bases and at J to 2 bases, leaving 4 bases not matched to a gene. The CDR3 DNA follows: TGTGCCAGCAGTGGTACAGGGGGGCCCTACGAGCAGTACTTC. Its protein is CASSGTGGPYEQYF.

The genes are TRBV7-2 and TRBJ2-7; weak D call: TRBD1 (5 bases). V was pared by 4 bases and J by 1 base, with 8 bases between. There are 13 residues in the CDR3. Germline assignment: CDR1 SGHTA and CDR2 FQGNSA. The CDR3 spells CASSSRQSYEQYF. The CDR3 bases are TGTGCCAGCAGCTCAAGACAGTCCTACGAGCAGTACTTC.

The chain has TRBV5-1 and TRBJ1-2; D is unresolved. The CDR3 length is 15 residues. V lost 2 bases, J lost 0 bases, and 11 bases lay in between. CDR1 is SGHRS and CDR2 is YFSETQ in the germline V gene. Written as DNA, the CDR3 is TGCGCCAGCAGCTTAGGCGGAGTAGCTAACTATGGCTACACCTTC. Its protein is CASSLGGVANYGYTF.

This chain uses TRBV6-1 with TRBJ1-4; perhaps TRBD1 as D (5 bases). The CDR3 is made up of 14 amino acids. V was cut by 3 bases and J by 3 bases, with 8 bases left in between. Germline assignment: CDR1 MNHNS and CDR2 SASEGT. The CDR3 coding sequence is TGTGCCAGCAGTGAGACAGCGCCTAATGAAAAACTGTTTTTT. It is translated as CASSETAPNEKLFF.

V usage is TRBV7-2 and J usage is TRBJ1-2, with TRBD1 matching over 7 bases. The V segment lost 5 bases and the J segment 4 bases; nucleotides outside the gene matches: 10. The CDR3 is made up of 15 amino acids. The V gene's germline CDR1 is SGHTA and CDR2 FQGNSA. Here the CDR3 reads CASSPLEGAAYGYTF. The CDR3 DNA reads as TGTGCCAGCAGCCCCTTGGAGGGGGCCGCCTATGGCTACACCTTC. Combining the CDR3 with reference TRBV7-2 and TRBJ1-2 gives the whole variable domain GAGVSQSPSNKVTEKGKDVELRCDPISGHTALYWYRQSLGQGLEFLIYFQGNSAPDKSGLPSDRFSAERTGGSVSTLTIQRTQQEDSAVYLCASSPLEGAAYGYTFGSGTRLTVV.

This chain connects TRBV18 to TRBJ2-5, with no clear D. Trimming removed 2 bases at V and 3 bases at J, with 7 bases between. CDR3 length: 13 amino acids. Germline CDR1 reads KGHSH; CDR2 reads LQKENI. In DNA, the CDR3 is TGTGCCAGCTCACCATCAATGAAAGAGACCCAGTACTTC. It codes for CASSPSMKETQYF.

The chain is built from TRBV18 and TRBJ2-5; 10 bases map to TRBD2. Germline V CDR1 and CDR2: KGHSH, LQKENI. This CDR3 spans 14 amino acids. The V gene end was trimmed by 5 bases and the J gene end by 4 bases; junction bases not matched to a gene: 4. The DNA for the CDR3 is TGTGCCAGCTCAAGCGGGGGGGCCTCAGAGACCCAGTACTTC. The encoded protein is CASSSGGASETQYF. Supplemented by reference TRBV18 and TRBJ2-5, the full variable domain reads NAGVMQNPRHLVRRRGQEARLRCSPMKGHSHVYWYRQLPEEGLKFMVYLQKENIIDESGMPKERFSAEFPKEGPSILRIQQVVRGDSAAYFCASSSGGASETQYFGPGTRLLVL.

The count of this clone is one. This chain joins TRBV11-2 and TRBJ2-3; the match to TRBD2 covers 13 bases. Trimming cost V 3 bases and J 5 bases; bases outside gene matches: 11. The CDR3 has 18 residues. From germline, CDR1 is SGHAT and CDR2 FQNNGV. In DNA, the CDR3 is TGTGCCAGCAGCTTGGGACTAGCGGGGAACCCATCCCTAGATACGCAGTATTTT. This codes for CASSLGLAGNPSLDTQYF. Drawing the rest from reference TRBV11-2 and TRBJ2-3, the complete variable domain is EAGVAQSPRYKIIEKRQSVAFWCNPISGHATLYWYQQILGQGPKLLIQFQNNGVVDDSQLPKDRFSAERLKGVDSTLKIQPAKLEDSAVYLCASSLGLAGNPSLDTQYFGPGTRLTVL.

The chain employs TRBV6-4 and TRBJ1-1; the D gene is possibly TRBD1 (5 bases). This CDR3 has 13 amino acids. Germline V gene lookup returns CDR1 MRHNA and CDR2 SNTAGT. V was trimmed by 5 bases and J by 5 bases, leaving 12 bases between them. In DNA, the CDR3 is TGTGCCAGCAGTTCTCAGGGTGGGACTGAAGCTTTCTTT. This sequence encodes CASSSQGGTEAFF.

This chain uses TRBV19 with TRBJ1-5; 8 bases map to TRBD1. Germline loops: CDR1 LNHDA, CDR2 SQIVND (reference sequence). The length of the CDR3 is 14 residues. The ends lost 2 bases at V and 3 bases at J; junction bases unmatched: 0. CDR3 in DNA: TGTGCCAGTAGTATACAGGGGGCCAATCAGCCCCAGCATTTT. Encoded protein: CASSIQGANQPQHF.

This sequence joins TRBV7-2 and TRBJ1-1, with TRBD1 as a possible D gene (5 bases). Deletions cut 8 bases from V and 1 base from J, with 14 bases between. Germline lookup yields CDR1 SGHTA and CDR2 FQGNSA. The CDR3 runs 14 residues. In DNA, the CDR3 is TGTGCCAGCCGTTCCGGGACGGCGAACACTGAAGCTTTCTTT. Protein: CASRSGTANTEAFF.

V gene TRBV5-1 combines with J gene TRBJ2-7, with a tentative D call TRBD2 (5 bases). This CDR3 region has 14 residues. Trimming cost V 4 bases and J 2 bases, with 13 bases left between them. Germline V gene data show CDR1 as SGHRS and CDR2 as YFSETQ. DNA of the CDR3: TGCGCCAGCAGCCAACCGGCCGGGGCCTACGAGCAGTACTTC. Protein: CASSQPAGAYEQYF.

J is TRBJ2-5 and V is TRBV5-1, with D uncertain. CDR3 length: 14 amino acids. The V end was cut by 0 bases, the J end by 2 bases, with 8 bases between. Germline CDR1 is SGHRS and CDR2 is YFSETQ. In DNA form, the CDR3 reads TGCGCCAGCAGCTTGGTACAGCCGCAAGAGACCCAGTACTTC. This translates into CASSLVQPQETQYF.

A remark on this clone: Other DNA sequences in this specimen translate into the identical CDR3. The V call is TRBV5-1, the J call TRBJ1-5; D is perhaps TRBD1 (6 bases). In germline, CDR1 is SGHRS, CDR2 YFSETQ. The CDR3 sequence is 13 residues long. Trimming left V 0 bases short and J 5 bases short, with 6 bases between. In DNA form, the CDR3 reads TGCGCCAGCAGCTTGGCAGGGGATCAGCCCCAGCATTTT. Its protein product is CASSLAGDQPQHF.

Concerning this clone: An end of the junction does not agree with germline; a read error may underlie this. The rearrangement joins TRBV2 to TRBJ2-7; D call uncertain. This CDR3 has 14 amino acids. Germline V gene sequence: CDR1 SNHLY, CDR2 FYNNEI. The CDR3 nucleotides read TGTGCCAGCAGGATGAGGTCCCGCGATGACAAGGAACACTTC. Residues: CASRMRSRDDKEHF.

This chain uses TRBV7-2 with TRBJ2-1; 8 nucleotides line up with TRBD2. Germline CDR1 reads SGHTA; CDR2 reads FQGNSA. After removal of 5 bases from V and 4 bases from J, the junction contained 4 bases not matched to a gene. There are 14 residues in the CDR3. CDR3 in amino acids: CASSSASGYNEQFF. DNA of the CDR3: TGTGCCAGCAGCAGTGCTAGCGGGTACAATGAGCAGTTCTTC.

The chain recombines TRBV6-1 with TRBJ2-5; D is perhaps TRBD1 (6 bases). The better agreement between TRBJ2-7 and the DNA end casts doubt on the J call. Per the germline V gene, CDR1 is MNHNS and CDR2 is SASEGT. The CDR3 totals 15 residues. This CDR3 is CASSSSQGHLYEQYF. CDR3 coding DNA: TGTGCCAGCAGTAGCTCGCAGGGGCATCTCTACGAGCAGTACTTC.